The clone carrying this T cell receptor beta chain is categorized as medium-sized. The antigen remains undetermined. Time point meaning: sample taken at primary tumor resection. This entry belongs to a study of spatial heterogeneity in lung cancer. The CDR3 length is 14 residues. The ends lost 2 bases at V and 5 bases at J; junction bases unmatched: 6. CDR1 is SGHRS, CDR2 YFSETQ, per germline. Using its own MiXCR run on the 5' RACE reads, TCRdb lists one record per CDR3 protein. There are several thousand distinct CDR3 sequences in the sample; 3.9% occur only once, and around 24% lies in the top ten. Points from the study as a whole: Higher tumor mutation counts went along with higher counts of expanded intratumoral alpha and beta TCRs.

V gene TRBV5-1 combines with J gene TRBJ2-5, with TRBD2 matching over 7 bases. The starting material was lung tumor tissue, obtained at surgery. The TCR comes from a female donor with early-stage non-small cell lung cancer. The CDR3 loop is CASSFGRRGETQYF. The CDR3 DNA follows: TGCGCCAGCAGCTTCGGCAGGCGGGGGGAGACCCAGTACTTC.